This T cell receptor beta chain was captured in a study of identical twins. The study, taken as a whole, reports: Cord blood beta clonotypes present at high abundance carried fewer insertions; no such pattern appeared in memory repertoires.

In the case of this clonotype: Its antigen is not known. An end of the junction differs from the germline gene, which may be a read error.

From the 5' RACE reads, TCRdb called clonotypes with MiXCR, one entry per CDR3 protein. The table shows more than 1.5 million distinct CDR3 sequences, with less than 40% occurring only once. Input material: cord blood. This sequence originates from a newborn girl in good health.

This CDR3 is CAIRSGRHNDQFF. The CDR3 nucleotides read TGTGCCATCAGGAGCGGGAGGCACAATGATCAGTTCTTC. The chain couples TRBV10-3 to TRBJ2-1; the match to TRBD2 covers 9 bases. Germline V gene lookup returns CDR1 ENHRY and CDR2 SYGVKD. This CDR3 region has 13 residues.